The entry below gives a single TCR beta chain sequence along with its context. Its antigen is unidentified. It was with 60 Vbeta and 13 Jbeta primers that the PCR ran. Profiled with immunoSEQ multiplex PCR; TCRdb holds only in-frame clones, not every one. The repertoire includes more than 110,000 clones, roughly 80% of them detected once, and around 4% sits in the top ten. V was clipped by 3 bases and J by 2 bases; unmatched bases: 5. This CDR3 is built from 15 residues. The germline gives CDR1 GTSNPN, CDR2 SVGIG (reference sequence). This sample was taken from a study of cytomegalovirus exposure and HLA in healthy donors. Study information: Earlier work reported approximately 100 million unique TCR beta sequences from about 179 million T cells. Roughly 92 million unique TCRs, all from HLA-typed donors, were included in an early release of the data.

General study findings and limits: Follow-up analysis found HLA locus-dependent TCR association rates, highest for DRB1 and lowest for HLA-C. The authors reported that TCR beta sequences could predict HLA-A and HLA-B alleles. These predictions were accurate for most subjects in the first cohort.

Sequenced: PBMCs. The chain joins TRBV30 to TRBJ2-7; 12 bases are a match to TRBD1. The source is a man in his forties in good health and CMV-seropositive. CDR3: CAWSAGTGGPYEQYF. The CDR3 nucleotides are TGTGCCTGGAGCGCCGGGACAGGGGGCCCCTACGAGCAGTACTTC.